A selection of T cell receptor beta chains follows, all from one sample in a study of blood T cell repertoires in COVID-19. Method: immunoSEQ multiplex PCR; TCRdb's copy keeps in-frame clones and lacks some. This repertoire shows hundreds of thousands of clones, approximately 89% found once; its top ten account for 2.3%. The sample taken for sequencing was peripheral blood. The receptors here all came from a woman aged 55 to 70 with COVID-19, enrolled during active disease. Both conserved end residues are part of each CDR3. The D gene is left open where the match is weak. Not all rows give a size; the values are once, few, many and, for expanded clones, a class.

clone_size	v_call	j_call	d_call	cdr3_aa	cdr3_nt
.	TRBV10-3	TRBJ1-4	TRBD1	CAISGAGGLAGEKLFF	TGTGCCATCAGTGGGGCAGGGGGGCTCGCGGGTGAAAAACTGTTTTTT
.	TRBV5-1	TRBJ2-2	.	CASSFGRGNTGELFF	TGCGCCAGCAGCTTTGGGCGGGGAAACACCGGGGAGCTGTTTTTT
.	TRBV9	TRBJ1-4	.	CASSQAGFSGKLFF	TGTGCCAGCAGCCAAGCGGGGTTTTCTGGAAAACTGTTTTTT
.	TRBV15	TRBJ1-6	.	CATSRTGRESPLHF	TGTGCCACCAGCAGGACAGGACGGGAATCACCCCTCCACTTT
.	TRBV10-3	TRBJ2-1	.	CAISDVSRSSYNEQFF	TGTGCCATCAGTGACGTTAGCCGGAGCTCCTACAATGAGCAGTTCTTC
.	TRBV7-9	TRBJ2-2	TRBD1	CASSFFLTGRTGELFF	TGTGCCAGCAGCTTTTTTTTGACAGGGAGAACCGGGGAGCTGTTTTTT
.	TRBV2	TRBJ1-3	TRBD1	CANWDSGSGNTIYF	TGTGCCAACTGGGACAGCGGCTCTGGAAACACCATATATTTT
.	TRBV3-1/TRBV3-2	TRBJ1-1	.	CASSQGHYTEAFF	TGTGCCAGCAGCCAGGGACATTACACTGAAGCTTTCTTT
.	TRBV2	TRBJ2-2	TRBD1	CATKGTANTGELFF	TGTGCCACAAAAGGGACAGCGAACACCGGGGAGCTGTTTTTT
once	TRBV5-1	TRBJ2-1	.	CASSFRGAGNEQFF	TGCGCCAGCAGCTTTCGGGGGGCGGGAAATGAGCAGTTCTTC
.	TRBV28	TRBJ2-7	.	CASSYPRRGDSYEQYF	TGTGCCAGCAGTTATCCCAGGCGGGGAGACTCCTACGAGCAGTACTTC
few	TRBV28	TRBJ1-2	.	CASSSDNFYGYTF	TGTGCCAGCAGTTCCGACAACTTCTATGGCTACACCTTC
.	TRBV6-5	TRBJ1-2	TRBD1	CASSSLGQGNYGYTF	TGTGCCAGCAGTTCCCTCGGACAGGGCAACTATGGCTACACCTTC
.	TRBV2	TRBJ1-5	.	CASSVWANQPQHF	TGTGCCAGCAGTGTCTGGGCGAATCAGCCCCAGCATTTT
.	TRBV7-2	TRBJ1-2	TRBD1	CASSLGTGTGFYGYTF	TGTGCCAGCAGCTTAGGGACCGGGACAGGGTTTTATGGCTACACCTTC
once	TRBV3-1/TRBV3-2	TRBJ2-2	.	CASSRLGGTGELFF	TGTGCCAGCAGCCGACTCGGAGGGACCGGGGAGCTGTTTTTT
.	TRBV5-4	TRBJ1-2	.	CASSPATLQGGYGYTF	TGTGCCAGCAGCCCCGCGACGTTACAGGGAGGGTATGGCTACACCTTC
few	TRBV5-1	TRBJ1-4	TRBD1	CASSRTGPGEKLFF	TGCGCCAGCAGCCGGACAGGGCCGGGTGAAAAACTGTTTTTT
.	TRBV6-6	TRBJ2-1	.	CASSRLKAPGNEQFF	TGTGCCAGCAGCCGCCTGAAAGCCCCCGGCAATGAGCAGTTCTTC
.	TRBV20-1	TRBJ1-1	.	CSASQGDTEAFF	TGCAGTGCTAGTCAGGGCGACACTGAAGCTTTCTTT
.	TRBV6-5	TRBJ2-3	TRBD2	CASSPGTRGDTQYF	TGTGCCAGCAGCCCAGGGACTAGGGGGGATACGCAGTATTTT
.	TRBV5-5	TRBJ1-3	.	CASSINFDGTIYF	TGTGCCAGCTCCATAAACTTCGATGGCACCATATATTTT
once	TRBV7-2	TRBJ2-1	.	CASSFQGRYNEQFF	TGTGCCAGCAGCTTCCAGGGGCGCTACAATGAGCAGTTCTTC
.	TRBV6-5	TRBJ2-1	.	CASRTGFSEQFF	TGTGCCAGCAGGACGGGGTTCAGTGAGCAGTTCTTC
.	TRBV30	TRBJ1-5	.	CAWSLGANQPQHF	TGTGCCTGGAGTCTGGGGGCCAATCAGCCCCAGCATTTT
once	TRBV5-4	TRBJ2-7	.	CASSGGGSLVSYEQYF	TGTGCCAGCAGCGGGGGGGGCAGCCTAGTGTCCTACGAGCAGTACTTC
once	TRBV7-2	TRBJ1-2	TRBD1	CASSTSPGTGGSGYTF	TGTGCCAGCAGCACGAGCCCCGGGACAGGGGGCAGTGGCTACACCTTC
.	TRBV14	TRBJ2-3	.	CASSQDRRRTDTQYF	TGTGCCAGCAGCCAAGATCGGAGGAGAACAGATACGCAGTATTTT
.	TRBV10-2	TRBJ1-6	.	CASSESRADNSPLHF	TGCGCCAGCAGTGAGTCGAGGGCAGATAATTCACCCCTCCACTTT
once	TRBV6-2/TRBV6-3	TRBJ2-1	TRBD1	CASSILPSTGGFTDEQFF	TGTGCCAGCAGCATACTCCCGTCGACAGGGGGCTTCACGGATGAGCAGTTCTTC
.	TRBV7-9	TRBJ1-1	.	CASSLRTVNTEAFF	TGTGCCAGCAGCCTAAGGACAGTGAACACTGAAGCTTTCTTT